This T cell receptor beta chain was recorded in a study of blood T cell repertoires in COVID-19. Study-wide background: COVID-19 samples collected from the United States, Italy and Spain covered acute and convalescent phases.

Assay used: immunoSEQ multiplex PCR; TCRdb lists only in-frame clones, some missing. The profile shows fewer than 300,000 clones, under 90% of them singletons. The CDR3 length is 13 residues. Trimming pared 2 bases from V and 0 bases from J, leaving 3 bases between. The germline V gene has CDR1 SGHTA and CDR2 FQGTGA. Concerning this clone: The sample carries other DNA sequences with the same CDR3.

The sequenced sample was peripheral blood. The sequence derives from a man in his fifties with COVID-19, enrolled during active disease. This chain connects TRBV7-3 to TRBJ2-3; no clear D gene. CDR3 in DNA: TGTGCCAGCAGCTTATCAAGCACAGATACGCAGTATTTT. This sequence encodes CASSLSSTDTQYF. The complete variable domain, with remaining parts taken from reference TRBV7-3 and TRBJ2-3, reads GAGVSQTPSNKVTEKGKYVELRCDPISGHTALYWYRQSLGQGPEFLIYFQGTGAADDSGLPNDRFFAVRPEGSVSTLKIQRTERGDSAVYLCASSLSSTDTQYFGPGTRLTVL.